The entry that follows covers one T cell receptor (beta chain) sequence. Antigen specificity is unknown. The data are from a study of OX40 agonist ivuxolimab in advanced cancers. Study details: Earlier treatment with anti-PD-1, anti-PD-L1 or anti-CTLA-4 was permitted, and around 36% had received some.

Individuals having autoimmune disease history or systemic immunosuppression were not enrolled. CDR1 and CDR2 (germline): LNHNV, YYDKDF (reference sequence). Trimming removed 0 bases at V and 0 bases at J, with 10 bases between. There are 16 residues in the CDR3. Overall study results and limits: The CD4+ and CD8+ T cells in the blood had expanded clonally by week 6 at 0.1 to 3.0 mg/kg. The mean number of expanded clones was higher in CD8+ T cells than in CD4+.

The method was immunoSEQ multiplex PCR; TCRdb's version includes in-frame clones alone and lacks a portion of them. The table includes some 80,000 clones, 65% to 90% detected once. The chain carries TRBV15 and TRBJ2-3, with D possibly being TRBD2 (6 bases). This TCR was sampled from an adult with an advanced solid tumor such as melanoma, head and neck, liver or kidney cancer. The source was CD4+ or CD8+ T cells sorted from blood, collected in a trial of the OX40 agonist ivuxolimab. CDR3 coding DNA: TGTGCCACCAGCAGAGATAAGCGGGCTAGCACAGATACGCAGTATTTT. Its translation: CATSRDKRASTDTQYF.